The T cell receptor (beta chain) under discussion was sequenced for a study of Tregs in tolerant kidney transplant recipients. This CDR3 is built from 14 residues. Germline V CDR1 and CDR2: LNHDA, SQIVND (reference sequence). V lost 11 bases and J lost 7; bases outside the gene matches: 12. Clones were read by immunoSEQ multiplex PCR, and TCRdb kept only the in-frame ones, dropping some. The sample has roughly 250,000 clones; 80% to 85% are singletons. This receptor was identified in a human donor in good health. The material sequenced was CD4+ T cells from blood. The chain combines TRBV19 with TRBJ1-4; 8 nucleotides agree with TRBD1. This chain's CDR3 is CAASDRGRGEKLFF. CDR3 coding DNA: TGTGCCGCCTCCGACAGGGGAAGGGGTGAAAAACTGTTTTTT.